This T cell receptor beta chain was recorded in a study of T cell responses to AZD1222 COVID-19 vaccine. The table came from immunoSEQ multiplex PCR; TCRdb's copy has only in-frame clones and leaves some out. The sample has 200,000 or so clones; roughly 92% are singletons. Whole-study findings and limits: Spike-wide vaccine-associated CD4 TCRs dominated at 160-218 and 743-854.

Germline assignment: CDR1 SQVTM and CDR2 ANQGSEA. This CDR3 comprises 14 residues. Trimming removed 7 bases from V and 3 bases from J; junction bases left unmatched: 8. As to this clone: The antigen remains undetermined.

The sequences come from peripheral blood, collected 28 days after the second AZD1222 dose. The rearrangement joins TRBV29-1 to TRBJ1-2; TRBD1 matches 10 bases. This receptor was obtained from an adult who received the AZD1222 COVID-19 vaccine. In nucleotides, the CDR3 is TGCAGCGGTTCGGGGACAGGGGACCACTATGGCTACACCTTC. This translates into CSGSGTGDHYGYTF.